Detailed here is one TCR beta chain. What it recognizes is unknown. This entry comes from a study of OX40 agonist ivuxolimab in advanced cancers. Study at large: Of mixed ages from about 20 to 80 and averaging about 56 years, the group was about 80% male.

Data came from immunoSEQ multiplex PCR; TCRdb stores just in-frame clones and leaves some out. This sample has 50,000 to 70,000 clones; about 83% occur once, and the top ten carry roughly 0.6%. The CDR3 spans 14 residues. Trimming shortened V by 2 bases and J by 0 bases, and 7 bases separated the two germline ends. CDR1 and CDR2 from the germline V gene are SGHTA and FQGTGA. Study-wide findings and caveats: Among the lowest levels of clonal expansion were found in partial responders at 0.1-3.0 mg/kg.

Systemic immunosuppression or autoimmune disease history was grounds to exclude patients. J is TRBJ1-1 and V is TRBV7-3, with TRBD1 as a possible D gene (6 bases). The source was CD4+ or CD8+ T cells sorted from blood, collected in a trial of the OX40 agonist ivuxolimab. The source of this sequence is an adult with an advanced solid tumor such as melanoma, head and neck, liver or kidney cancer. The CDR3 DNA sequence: TGTGCCAGCAGCTTATCAGGGGTGAACACTGAAGCTTTCTTT. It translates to CASSLSGVNTEAFF.